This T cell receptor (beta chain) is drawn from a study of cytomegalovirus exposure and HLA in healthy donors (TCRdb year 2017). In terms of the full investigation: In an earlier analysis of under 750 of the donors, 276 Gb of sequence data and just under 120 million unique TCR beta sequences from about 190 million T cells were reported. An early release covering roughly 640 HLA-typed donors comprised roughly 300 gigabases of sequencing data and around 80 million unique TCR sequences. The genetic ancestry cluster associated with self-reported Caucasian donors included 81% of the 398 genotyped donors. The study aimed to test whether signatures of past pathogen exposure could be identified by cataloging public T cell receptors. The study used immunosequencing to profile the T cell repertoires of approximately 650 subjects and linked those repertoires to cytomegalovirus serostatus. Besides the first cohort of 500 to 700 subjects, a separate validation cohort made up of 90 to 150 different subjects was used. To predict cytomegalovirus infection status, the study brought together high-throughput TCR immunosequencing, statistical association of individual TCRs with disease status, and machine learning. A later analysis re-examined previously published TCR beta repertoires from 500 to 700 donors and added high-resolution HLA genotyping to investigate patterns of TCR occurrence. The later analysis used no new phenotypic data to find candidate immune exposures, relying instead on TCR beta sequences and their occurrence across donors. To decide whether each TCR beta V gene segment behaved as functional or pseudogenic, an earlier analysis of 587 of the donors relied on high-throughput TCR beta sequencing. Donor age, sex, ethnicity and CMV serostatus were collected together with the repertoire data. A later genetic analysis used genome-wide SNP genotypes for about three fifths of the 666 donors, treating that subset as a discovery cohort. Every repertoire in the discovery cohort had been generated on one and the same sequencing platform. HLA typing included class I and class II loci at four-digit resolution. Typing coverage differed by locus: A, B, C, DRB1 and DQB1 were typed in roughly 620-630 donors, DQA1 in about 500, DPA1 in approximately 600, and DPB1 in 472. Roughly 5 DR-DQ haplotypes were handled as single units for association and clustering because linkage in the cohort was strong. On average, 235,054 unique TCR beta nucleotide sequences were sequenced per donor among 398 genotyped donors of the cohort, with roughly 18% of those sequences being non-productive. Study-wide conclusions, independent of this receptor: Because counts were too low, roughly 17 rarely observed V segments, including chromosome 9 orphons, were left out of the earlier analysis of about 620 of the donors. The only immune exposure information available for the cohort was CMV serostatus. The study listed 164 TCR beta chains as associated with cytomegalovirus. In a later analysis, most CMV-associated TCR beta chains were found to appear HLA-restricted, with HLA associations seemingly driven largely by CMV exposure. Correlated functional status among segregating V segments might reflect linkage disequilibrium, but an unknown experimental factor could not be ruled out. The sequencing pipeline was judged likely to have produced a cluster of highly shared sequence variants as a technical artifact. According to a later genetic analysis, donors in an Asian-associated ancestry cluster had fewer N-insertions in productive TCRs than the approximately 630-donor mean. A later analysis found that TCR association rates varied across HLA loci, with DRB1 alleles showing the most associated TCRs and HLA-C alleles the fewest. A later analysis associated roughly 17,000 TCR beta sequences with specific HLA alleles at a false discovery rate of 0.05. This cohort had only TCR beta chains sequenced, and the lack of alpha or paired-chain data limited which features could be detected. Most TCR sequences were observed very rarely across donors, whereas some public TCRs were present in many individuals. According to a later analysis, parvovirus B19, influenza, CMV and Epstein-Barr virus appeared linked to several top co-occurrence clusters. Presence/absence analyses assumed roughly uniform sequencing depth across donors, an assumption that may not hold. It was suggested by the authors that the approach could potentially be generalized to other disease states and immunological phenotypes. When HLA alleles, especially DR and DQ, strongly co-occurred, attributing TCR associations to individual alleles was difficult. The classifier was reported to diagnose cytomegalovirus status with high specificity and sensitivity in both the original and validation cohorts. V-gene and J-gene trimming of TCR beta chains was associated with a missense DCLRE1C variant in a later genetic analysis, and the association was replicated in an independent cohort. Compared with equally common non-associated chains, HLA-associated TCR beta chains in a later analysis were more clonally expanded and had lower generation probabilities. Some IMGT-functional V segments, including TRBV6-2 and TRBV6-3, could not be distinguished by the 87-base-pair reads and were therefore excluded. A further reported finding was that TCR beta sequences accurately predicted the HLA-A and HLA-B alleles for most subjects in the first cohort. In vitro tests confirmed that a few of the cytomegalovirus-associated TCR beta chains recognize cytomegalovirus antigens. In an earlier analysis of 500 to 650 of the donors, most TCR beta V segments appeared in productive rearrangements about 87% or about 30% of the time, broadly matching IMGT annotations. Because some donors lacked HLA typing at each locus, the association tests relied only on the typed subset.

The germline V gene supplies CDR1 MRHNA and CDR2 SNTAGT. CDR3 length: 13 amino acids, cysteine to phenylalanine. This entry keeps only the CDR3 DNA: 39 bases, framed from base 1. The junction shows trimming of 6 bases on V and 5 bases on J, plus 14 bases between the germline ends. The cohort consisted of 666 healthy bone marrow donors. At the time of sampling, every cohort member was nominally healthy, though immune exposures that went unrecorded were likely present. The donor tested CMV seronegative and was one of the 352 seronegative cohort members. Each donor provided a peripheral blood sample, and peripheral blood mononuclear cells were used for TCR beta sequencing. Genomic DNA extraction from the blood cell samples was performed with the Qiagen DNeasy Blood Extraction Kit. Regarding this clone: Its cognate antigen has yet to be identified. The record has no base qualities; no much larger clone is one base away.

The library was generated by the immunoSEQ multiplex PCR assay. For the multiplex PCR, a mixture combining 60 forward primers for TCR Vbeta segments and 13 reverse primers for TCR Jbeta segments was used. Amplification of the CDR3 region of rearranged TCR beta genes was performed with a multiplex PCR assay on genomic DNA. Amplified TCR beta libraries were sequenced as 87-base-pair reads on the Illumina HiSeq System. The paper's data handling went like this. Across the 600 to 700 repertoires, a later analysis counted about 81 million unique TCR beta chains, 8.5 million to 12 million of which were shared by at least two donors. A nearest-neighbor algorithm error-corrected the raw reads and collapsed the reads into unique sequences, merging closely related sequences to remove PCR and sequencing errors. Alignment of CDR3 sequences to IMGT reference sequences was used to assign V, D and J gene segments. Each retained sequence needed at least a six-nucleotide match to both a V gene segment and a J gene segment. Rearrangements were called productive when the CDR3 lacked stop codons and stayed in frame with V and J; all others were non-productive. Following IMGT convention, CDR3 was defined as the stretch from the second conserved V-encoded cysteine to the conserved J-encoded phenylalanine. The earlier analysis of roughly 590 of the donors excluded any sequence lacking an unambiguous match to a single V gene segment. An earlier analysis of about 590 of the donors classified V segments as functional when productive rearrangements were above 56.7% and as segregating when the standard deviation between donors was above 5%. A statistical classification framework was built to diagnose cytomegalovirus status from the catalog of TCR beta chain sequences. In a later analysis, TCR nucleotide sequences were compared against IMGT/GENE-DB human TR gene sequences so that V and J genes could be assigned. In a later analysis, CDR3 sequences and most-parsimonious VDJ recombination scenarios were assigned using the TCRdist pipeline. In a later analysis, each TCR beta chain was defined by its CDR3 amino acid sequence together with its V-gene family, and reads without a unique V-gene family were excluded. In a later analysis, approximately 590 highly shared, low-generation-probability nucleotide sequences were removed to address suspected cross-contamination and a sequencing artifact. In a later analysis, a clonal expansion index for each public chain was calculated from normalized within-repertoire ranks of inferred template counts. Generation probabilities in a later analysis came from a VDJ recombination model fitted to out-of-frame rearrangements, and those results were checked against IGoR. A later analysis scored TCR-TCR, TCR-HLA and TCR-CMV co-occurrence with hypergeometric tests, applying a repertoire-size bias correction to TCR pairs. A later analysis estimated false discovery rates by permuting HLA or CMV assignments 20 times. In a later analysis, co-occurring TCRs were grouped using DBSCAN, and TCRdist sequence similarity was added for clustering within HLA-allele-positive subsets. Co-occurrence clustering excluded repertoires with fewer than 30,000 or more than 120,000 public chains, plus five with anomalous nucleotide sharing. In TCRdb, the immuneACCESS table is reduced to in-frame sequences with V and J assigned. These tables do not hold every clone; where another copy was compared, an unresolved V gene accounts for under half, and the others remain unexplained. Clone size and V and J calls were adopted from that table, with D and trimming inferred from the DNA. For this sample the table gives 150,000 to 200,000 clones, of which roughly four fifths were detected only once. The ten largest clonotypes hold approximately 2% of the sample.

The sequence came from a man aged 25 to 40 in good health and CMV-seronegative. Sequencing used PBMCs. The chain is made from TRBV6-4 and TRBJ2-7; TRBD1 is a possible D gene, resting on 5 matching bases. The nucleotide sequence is TGTGCCAGCAGCCCAACAGGCAAACACGAGCAGTACTTC. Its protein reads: CASSPTGKHEQYF.